A single sample gave rise to the 27 T cell receptor beta chains below, sequenced in a study of blood T cell repertoires in COVID-19 (dated by TCRdb to about 2020). The method behind the library was the immunoSEQ multiplex PCR assay. Held by TCRdb, this immuneACCESS table contains in-frame sequences only and omits some clones. Under half of the omission traces to an unresolved V gene where checked; the cause of the rest is unknown. The sample yields 130,000 or so clones; roughly nine tenths were counted once. Together, the top ten hold more than 2.5% of the sample. Sequencing was performed on peripheral blood. The receptors come from a human donor with COVID-19, enrolled during active disease. The donor label of this sample is uncertain.

The rearrangement uses TRBV27 and TRBJ1-5, with D possibly matching TRBD1 (6 bases). CDR3 size: 15 residues. V lost 8 bases to trimming and J lost 4 bases, with 18 bases between them. In germline, CDR1 is MNHEY, CDR2 SMNVEV (reference sequence). The CDR3 spells CASGLGQGLNQPQHF. The CDR3 DNA sequence: TGTGCCAGCGGCCTGGGGCAGGGGCTTAATCAGCCCCAGCATTTT.

To note about this clone: This CDR3 is also generated by other DNA sequences in the sample. J is TRBJ2-5 and V is TRBV5-4, with 8 positions matching TRBD2. V was pared by 0 bases and J by 5 bases, with 6 bases of the junction left unmatched. Germline CDR1 SGHNT, CDR2 YYREEE (reference sequence). The CDR3 is 15 amino acids. For the CDR3, the DNA is TGTGCCAGCAGCTTGGTCGGGGGGGCCGGGGAGACCCAGTACTTC. This translates into CASSLVGGAGETQYF.

This rearrangement joins TRBV7-9 to TRBJ1-1, with D hard to call. In germline, CDR1 is SEHNR, CDR2 FQNEAQ (reference sequence). The CDR3 runs 13 residues. Trimming took 5 bases from V and 2 from J, leaving 9 bases between them. The CDR3 DNA reads as TGTGCCAGCAGCCCCGACATAAACACTGAAGCTTTCTTT. Translating it yields CASSPDINTEAFF.

The J gene is TRBJ1-2, the V gene TRBV7-9; 8 bases match TRBD1. Germline CDR1 and CDR2: SEHNR and FQNEAQ (reference sequence). V was pared by 2 bases and J by 5 bases, with 7 bases of the junction left unmatched. This CDR3 region has 15 residues. The CDR3 nucleotides read TGTGCCAGCAGCTTACACGGGACAGGTGATTATGGCTACACCTTC. Translation: CASSLHGTGDYGYTF.

V and J are TRBV3-1 (or the pseudogene TRBV3-2) and TRBJ1-3; D is ambiguous. This CDR3 has 14 residues. The germline CDR1 and CDR2 sequences are LGHDT and YNNKEL (reference sequence). V was cut by 4 bases and J by 3 bases, with 10 bases left in between. This CDR3 is CASSLQPVGNTIYF. The CDR3 DNA sequence: TGTGCCAGCAGCCTACAGCCTGTTGGAAACACCATATATTTT.

The chain joins TRBV5-6 to TRBJ2-7; the match to TRBD1 covers 10 bases. The CDR3 length is 15 residues. Germline loops: CDR1 SGHDT, CDR2 YYEEEE. Trimming removed 5 bases from V and 2 bases from J; junction bases left unmatched: 7. In nucleotides, the CDR3 is TGTGCCAGCAGACCTCGGGGACAGGGGACCTACGAGCAGTACTTC. It is translated as CASRPRGQGTYEQYF.

V and J are TRBV20-1 and TRBJ1-1, with D uncertain. The germline V gene encodes CDR1 DFQATT and CDR2 SNEGSKA (reference sequence). V was cut by 3 bases and J by 1 base, with 12 bases left in between. The CDR3 totals 14 residues. DNA of the CDR3: TGCAGTGCTAGTCAGACGGCGGGGAACACTGAAGCTTTCTTT. Translation: CSASQTAGNTEAFF.

This chain connects TRBV6-2 or TRBV6-3 to TRBJ1-5, with 7 bases aligning to TRBD1. Germline V gene lookup returns CDR1 MNHEY and CDR2 SVGEGT. The V gene end was trimmed by 6 bases and the J gene end by 0 bases; junction bases not matched to a gene: 11. This CDR3 has 17 residues. CDR3 amino acids: CASSIRDSKNSNQPQHF. The DNA of the CDR3 is TGTGCCAGCAGCATCCGGGACAGCAAGAATAGCAATCAGCCCCAGCATTTT.

In this sample, this clone turned up once. The chain joins TRBV25-1 to TRBJ1-2; a weak D match, TRBD1 (5 bases). Germline-derived CDR1 and CDR2 are MGHDK and SYGVNS. This CDR3 contains 13 residues. V lost 5 bases and J lost 7, with 14 bases in between. The DNA of the CDR3 is TGTGCCAGCAGTCAGCAGGGATCAGCTGGCTACACCTTC. This sequence encodes CASSQQGSAGYTF.

The chain joins TRBV2 to TRBJ2-7; tentative D call: TRBD1 (5 bases). V was clipped by 8 bases and J by 2 bases, with 16 bases between them. The CDR3 has 14 residues. Germline V lookup: CDR1 SNHLY, CDR2 FYNNEI. In nucleotides, the CDR3 is TGTGCCAGCTTATCACGAGTGACAGCCTACGAGCAGTACTTC. It is translated as CASLSRVTAYEQYF.

The chain combines TRBV11-2 with TRBJ2-4; D remains ambiguous. The CDR3 is 14 residues long. Trimming stripped 10 bases from V and 0 bases from J, with 13 bases between. Germline V CDR1 and CDR2: SGHAT, FQNNGV. The DNA of the CDR3 is TGTGCCATAGGCGGCGATCTAGCCAAAAACATTCAGTACTTC. It translates to CAIGGDLAKNIQYF.

This rearrangement joins TRBV2 to TRBJ2-7; a possible D gene is TRBD1 (5 bases). Germline CDR1 SNHLY, CDR2 FYNNEI. This CDR3 has 13 amino acids. The V end was cut by 8 bases, the J end by 1 base, with 12 bases between. The DNA of the CDR3 is TGTGCCAGCCGTGTGAGACAGTCCTACGAGCAGTACTTC. It codes for CASRVRQSYEQYF. The whole variable domain, filled in from reference TRBV2 and TRBJ2-7, reads EPEVTQTPSHQVTQMGQEVILRCVPISNHLYFYWYRQILGQKVEFLVSFYNNEISEKSEIFDDQFSVERPDGSNFTLKIRSTKLEDSAMYFCASRVRQSYEQYFGPGTRLTVT.

The chain is built from TRBV19 and TRBJ1-3; D uncertain. Trimming cost V 1 base and J 0 bases, with 10 bases left between them. In germline, CDR1 is LNHDA, CDR2 SQIVND (reference sequence). The CDR3 covers 16 residues. The CDR3 DNA sequence: TGTGCCAGTAGTATAGGGACTACCGTCTCTGGAAACACCATATATTTT. Protein product: CASSIGTTVSGNTIYF. The full variable domain, rest sourced from reference TRBV19 and TRBJ1-3, is DGGITQSPKYLFRKEGQNVTLSCEQNLNHDAMYWYRQDPGQGLRLIYYSQIVNDFQKGDIAEGYSVSREKKESFPLTVTSAQKNPTAFYLCASSIGTTVSGNTIYFGEGSWLTVV.

The chain links TRBV5-1 to TRBJ2-5; D not certain. Germline values: CDR1 SGHRS, CDR2 YFSETQ. CDR3 length: 15 residues. V gave up 1 base and J gave up 5 bases, with 15 bases separating them. CDR3 protein: CASSLSPAVGETQYF. CDR3 DNA: TGCGCCAGCAGCTTGTCCCCCGCGGTCGGCGAGACCCAGTACTTC.

This chain links TRBV5-4 with TRBJ1-1; TRBD1 agrees at 7 bases. Germline lookup yields CDR1 SGHNT and CDR2 YYREEE (reference sequence). Trimming took 3 bases from V and 0 from J; bases not matched to a gene: 11. This CDR3 comprises 17 residues. DNA for the CDR3: TGTGCCAGCAGCTCCCCCCCGGGACAGAGCATGAACACTGAAGCTTTCTTT. Its protein product is CASSSPPGQSMNTEAFF.

This clone was counted a few times. The V gene is TRBV7-9, the J gene TRBJ1-5; TRBD1 might be the D (5 bases). This CDR3 spans 11 amino acids. CDR1 is SEHNR, CDR2 FQNEAQ, per germline (reference sequence). Trimming left V 5 bases short and J 9 bases short, with 8 bases between. CDR3 in DNA: TGTGCCAGCAGCGCCGGGGGGCCCCAGCATTTT. Protein product: CASSAGGPQHF.

This clone showed up just once. The V call is TRBV9, the J call TRBJ1-6, with TRBD1 identical over 11 bases. The CDR3 is made up of 15 amino acids. J gave up 9 bases and V 3 bases, and 5 bases lay outside the gene matches. CDR1 is SGDLS, CDR2 YYNGEE, per germline. CDR3 nucleotide sequence: TGTGCCAGCAGCGCCGGACAGGGGGCTGCTTCACCCCTCCACTTT. This sequence encodes CASSAGQGAASPLHF.

V usage is TRBV7-9 and J usage is TRBJ1-4; the match to TRBD1 covers 11 bases. CDR1 and CDR2 from the germline V gene are SEHNR and FQNEAQ (reference sequence). After removal of 8 bases from V and 8 bases from J, the junction contained 4 bases not matched to a gene. CDR3 length: 13 residues. CDR3 sequence reads: CASARTGGEKLFF. In nucleotides, the CDR3 is TGTGCCAGCGCAAGGACAGGGGGCGAAAAACTGTTTTTT.

This chain links TRBV13 with TRBJ2-7; TRBD2 is a possible D gene (5 bases). Germline V gene lookup returns CDR1 PRHDT and CDR2 FYEKMQ (reference sequence). The CDR3 spans 15 residues. V was pared by 0 bases and J by 2 bases, with 11 bases between. This chain's CDR3 is CASSLGPGSTYEQYF. The CDR3 bases are TGTGCCAGCAGCTTAGGACCGGGATCGACCTACGAGCAGTACTTC.

The rearrangement links TRBV7-3 to TRBJ1-1; D call uncertain. The CDR3 has 13 residues. Trimming cost V 2 bases and J 3 bases, with 7 bases left between them. The germline V gene encodes CDR1 SGHTA and CDR2 FQGTGA. CDR3 sequence reads: CASSLFRDTEAFF. CDR3 nucleotide sequence: TGTGCCAGCAGCTTATTCCGGGACACTGAAGCTTTCTTT.

V usage is TRBV5-1 and J usage is TRBJ2-7; D gene ambiguous. Germline V gene lookup returns CDR1 SGHRS and CDR2 YFSETQ. With 1 base removed from V and 3 bases from J, the gap between germline ends came to 8 bases. The CDR3 extends over 13 amino acids. CDR3 amino acids: CASSLFPSYEQYF. Here the CDR3 DNA reads TGCGCCAGCAGCTTGTTCCCTAGCTACGAGCAGTACTTC.

This chain connects TRBV18 to TRBJ1-5, with D perhaps matching TRBD1 (5 bases). The CDR3 is made up of 13 amino acids. CDR1 is KGHSH, CDR2 LQKENI, per germline. V dropped 5 bases and J dropped 6 bases, with 11 bases sitting between them. As DNA, the CDR3 is TGTGCCAGCTCAAGCCAGGGAACTCAGCCCCAGCATTTT. It yields the protein CASSSQGTQPQHF.

J is TRBJ1-1 and V is TRBV12-5; perhaps TRBD1 as D (5 bases). The CDR3 has 17 amino acids. Germline-derived CDR1 and CDR2 are LGHNT and FRNRAP. Trimming took off 4 bases at V and 0 bases at J, with 18 bases between the two ends. The CDR3, as DNA: TGTGCTAGTGGTTACCTCCTGCAGGGCCCCCTGAACACTGAAGCTTTCTTT. Translation: CASGYLLQGPLNTEAFF.

The V gene is TRBV19, the J gene TRBJ2-3, with a tentative D call TRBD2 (5 bases). The germline V gene encodes CDR1 LNHDA and CDR2 SQIVND (reference sequence). Trimming took 7 bases from V and 0 from J, leaving 11 bases between them. The CDR3 totals 14 residues. CDR3 sequence: CASNTGSSTDTQYF. The CDR3 DNA is TGTGCCAGTAATACGGGATCTAGCACAGATACGCAGTATTTT.

The V call is TRBV15, the J call TRBJ1-4; D is unresolved. V lost 2 bases to trimming and J lost 2 bases, with 12 bases between them. Germline CDR1 reads LNHNV; CDR2 reads YYDKDF (reference sequence). The CDR3 consists of 16 residues. The CDR3 loop reads CATSRSRVFTNEKLFF. In DNA, the CDR3 is TGTGCCACCAGCAGATCCCGGGTGTTTACTAATGAAAAACTGTTTTTT.

The rearrangement joins TRBV11-2 to TRBJ1-2; D is possibly TRBD1 (5 bases). CDR1 SGHAT and CDR2 FQNNGV come from the germline V gene. V was pared by 4 bases and J by 4 bases, with 19 bases between. CDR3 length: 16 residues. CDR3 DNA sequence: TGTGCCAGCAGCTCCCAATTTGTGGTGGGGGGCTATGGCTACACCTTC. It encodes CASSSQFVVGGYGYTF.

The chain uses TRBV3-1 (or the pseudogene TRBV3-2) and TRBJ1-2; D possibly corresponds to TRBD1 (5 bases). This CDR3 spans 12 amino acids. Germline CDR1 reads LGHDT; CDR2 reads YNNKEL (reference sequence). Trimming stripped 4 bases from V and 4 bases from J, with 7 bases between. CDR3 residues: CASSPDSYGYTF. For the CDR3, the DNA is TGTGCCAGCAGCCCCGACAGCTATGGCTACACCTTC.